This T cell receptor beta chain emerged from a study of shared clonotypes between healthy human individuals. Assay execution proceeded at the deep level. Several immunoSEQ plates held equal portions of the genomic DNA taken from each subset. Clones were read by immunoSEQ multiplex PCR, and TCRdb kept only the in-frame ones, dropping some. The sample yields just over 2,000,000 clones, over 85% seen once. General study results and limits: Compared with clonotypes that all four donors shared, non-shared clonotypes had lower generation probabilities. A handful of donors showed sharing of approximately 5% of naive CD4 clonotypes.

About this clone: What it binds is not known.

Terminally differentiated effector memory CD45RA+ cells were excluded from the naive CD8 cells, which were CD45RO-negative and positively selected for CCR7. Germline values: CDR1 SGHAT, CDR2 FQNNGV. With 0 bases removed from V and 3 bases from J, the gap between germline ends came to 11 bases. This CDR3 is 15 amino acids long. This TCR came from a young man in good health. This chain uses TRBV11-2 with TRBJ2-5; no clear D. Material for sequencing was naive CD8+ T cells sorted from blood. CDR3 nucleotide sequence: TGTGCCAGCAGCTTAGATCTGTCGGGCGAAGAGACCCAGTACTTC. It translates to CASSLDLSGEETQYF.